The rows below give T cell receptor beta chains drawn from one sample of a study of beta chain features in type 1 diabetes. Sequenced by immunoSEQ multiplex PCR; TCRdb stores in-frame clones only, minus some. The sample includes about 150,000 clones, 11% of them seen just once. Sample: central memory CD4+ T cells from blood. These receptors all come from a young man in good health. The conserved cysteine and the conserved F or W are not part of the CDR3 here. The order of the fields is V gene, CDR3 protein.

V: TRBV7-2
CDR3: ASSFDRGSYYGYT

V: TRBV2
CDR3: ASILQGINNSPLH

V: TRBV30
CDR3: AWKGTGGYYGYT

V: TRBV5-6
CDR3: ASTLGPQPHEQY

V: TRBV7-2
CDR3: ASSSTGTRTGELF

V: TRBV7-2
CDR3: ASSPRGTSGDNEQF

V: TRBV5-1
CDR3: ASSSSGTYSYEQY

V: TRBV18
CDR3: ASSPLGDETQY

V: TRBV4-2
CDR3: ASSQSPYQETQY

V: TRBV5-1
CDR3: ASSRDRTSYNEQF

V: TRBV29-1
CDR3: SVEISRDEKLF

V: TRBV5-4
CDR3: ASRRYGTVSEQY

V: TRBV7-2
CDR3: ASSFASYGYT

V: TRBV25-1
CDR3: ASSGETGLQEKLF

V: TRBV5-1
CDR3: ASSLGSGSRHEQY

V: TRBV28
CDR3: ASNLGGYEAF

V: TRBV7-2
CDR3: ASSSGSLGKNIQY

V: TRBV9
CDR3: ASSLTPGANQPQH

V: TRBV9
CDR3: ASSRGRTYQETQY

V: TRBV10-3
CDR3: AISDFEGRPGANVLT

V: TRBV6-5
CDR3: ASSNGKKKNTEAF

V: TRBV10-3
CDR3: AISGSGRERNEQF

V: TRBV4-3
CDR3: ASSHPGQPLLGAF

V: TRBV14
CDR3: ASSQLSKGRGYT

V: TRBV6-5
CDR3: ASSSPGVNTEAF

V: TRBV6-1
CDR3: ASSANSLGDEQF

V: TRBV21-1
CDR3: ASSKPRTGRSYEQY

V: TRBV7-9
CDR3: ASSPRQRGNTGELF

V: TRBV28
CDR3: ASSTHTVYEQY

V: TRBV19
CDR3: ASSIRQNNEQF

V: TRBV29-1
CDR3: SVSAFSSDTQY

V: TRBV7-9
CDR3: ASSPRDRGYGYT

V: TRBV25-1
CDR3: ASSEYRGYQETQY

V: TRBV18
CDR3: ASSPAGSYNEQF

V: TRBV7-7
CDR3: ASSYGTGRAQY

V: TRBV7-2
CDR3: ASSLVIGIYNEQF

V: TRBV7-6
CDR3: ASSFSRGGRGSSYEQY

V: TRBV7-2
CDR3: ASSSSPGVGQF

V: TRBV7-2
CDR3: ASSLGGANTGELF

V: TRBV15
CDR3: ATSRESASNTEAF

V: TRBV29-1
CDR3: SVEAGRTEAF

V: TRBV18
CDR3: ASSPGQLYEQY

V: TRBV27
CDR3: ASSFDRGRKANGYT

V: TRBV5-1
CDR3: ASSLGPGGTGELF

V: TRBV18
CDR3: ASSPEMGGSPEAF

V: TRBV15
CDR3: ATSSGGTDTQY

V: TRBV19
CDR3: ASKETTSTDTQY

V: TRBV25-1
CDR3: ASSGRRDTQY

V: TRBV4-3
CDR3: ASSQDLGSSYNEQF

V: TRBV13
CDR3: ASSLGPGAGANVLT

V: TRBV9
CDR3: ASSVASTGELF

V: TRBV21-1
CDR3: ASSPRRGENSPLH

V: TRBV2
CDR3: ASSEQTSSYNSPLH

V: TRBV7-9
CDR3: ASERTAGNTIY